The 31 T cell receptor beta chains below were found in one sample sequenced in a study of cytomegalovirus exposure and HLA in healthy donors. The PCR ran on 60 Vbeta and 13 Jbeta primers. Assay used: immunoSEQ multiplex PCR; TCRdb lists only in-frame clones, some missing. This table has around 91,000 clones, roughly 86% appearing once. Material for sequencing was PBMCs. These receptors were taken from a man aged 25 to 40 in good health and CMV-seropositive.

V gene TRBV5-8 combines with J gene TRBJ2-5; possible D gene TRBD1, 5 bases. Trimming removed 3 bases at V and 1 base at J, with 7 bases between. Germline values: CDR1 SGHTS, CDR2 YDEGEE. This CDR3 comprises 13 residues. Written as DNA, the CDR3 is TGTGCCAGCAGCTATGACAGCCAAGAGACCCAGTACTTC. Translating it yields CASSYDSQETQYF.

This rearrangement joins TRBV11-3 to TRBJ2-5, with D possibly being TRBD2 (5 bases). Germline values: CDR1 SGHNT, CDR2 YENEEA. Trimming removed 4 bases at V and 5 bases at J, with 11 bases between. The CDR3 length is 13 residues. CDR3: CASSSKGGETQYF. The CDR3 DNA sequence: TGTGCCAGCAGCTCCAAAGGCGGGGAGACCCAGTACTTC.

V gene TRBV5-5 combines with J gene TRBJ2-2; TRBD1 matches at 7 bases. This CDR3 has 16 residues. CDR1 and CDR2 (germline): SGHKS, YYEKEE (reference sequence). V shed 4 bases, J shed 7 bases, and the junction held 13 bases outside the gene matches. The CDR3: CASSPAPTGSDGELFF. The DNA of the CDR3 is TGTGCCAGCAGCCCCGCCCCGACAGGGTCAGACGGGGAGCTGTTTTTT.

The V gene is TRBV6-5, the J gene TRBJ2-7; a possible D gene is TRBD1 (5 bases). The CDR3 has 16 amino acids. V lost 1 base, J lost 2 bases, and 15 bases lay in between. Germline-derived CDR1 and CDR2 are MNHEY and SVGAGI. CDR3 loop: CASSYLSGSRAYEQYF. As DNA, the CDR3 is TGTGCCAGCAGTTACTTATCAGGGTCCAGGGCCTACGAGCAGTACTTC.

This chain links TRBV5-4 with TRBJ1-3, with 7 bases matching TRBD1. Germline V lookup: CDR1 SGHNT, CDR2 YYREEE (reference sequence). With 4 bases clipped from V and 4 bases from J, the junction kept 8 bases outside the gene matches. The CDR3 loop spans 15 amino acids. Written as DNA, the CDR3 is TGTGCCAGCAGCCCGGACAGGTCGGAGGGAAACACCATATATTTT. It is translated as CASSPDRSEGNTIYF.

The V call is TRBV27, the J call TRBJ2-5; 7 nucleotides match TRBD1. Germline V gene lookup returns CDR1 MNHEY and CDR2 SMNVEV (reference sequence). The V segment lost 2 bases and the J segment 6 bases; nucleotides outside the gene matches: 6. This CDR3 region has 14 residues. The CDR3 sequence is CASSLPGQPQTQYF. Written as DNA, the CDR3 is TGTGCCAGCAGTTTACCGGGACAGCCCCAGACCCAGTACTTC.

The chain couples TRBV11-2 to TRBJ2-3; possibly TRBD1 for D (6 bases). There are 16 residues in the CDR3. V was pared by 2 bases and J by 4 bases, with 16 bases between. Germline assignment: CDR1 SGHAT and CDR2 FQNNGV. CDR3: CASSLLLGTFSDTQYF. CDR3 nucleotides: TGTGCCAGCAGCTTACTTCTCGGGACATTCTCAGATACGCAGTATTTT.

The chain is built from TRBV2 and TRBJ1-2, with 8 bases identical to TRBD1. V gave up 6 bases and J gave up 0 bases; unmatched junction bases: 3. The CDR3 has 14 amino acids. Germline V lookup: CDR1 SNHLY, CDR2 FYNNEI. The CDR3: CASRGTGANYGYTF. The CDR3 nucleotides read TGTGCCAGCAGGGGGACAGGCGCTAACTATGGCTACACCTTC.

The J gene is TRBJ2-3, the V gene TRBV9, with 14 bases lining up with TRBD2. This CDR3 comprises 17 residues. Losses at the gene ends were 0 bases for V and 4 bases for J; bases not matched to a gene: 4. CDR1 is SGDLS, CDR2 YYNGEE, per germline. The CDR3 loop reads CASSVAGTSGRSDTQYF. The DNA for the CDR3 is TGTGCCAGCAGCGTAGCTGGGACTAGCGGGAGATCAGATACGCAGTATTTT.

V gene TRBV5-1 combines with J gene TRBJ2-3; D not certain. The V and J ends lost 5 bases and 0 bases respectively, with 16 bases between them. CDR3 length: 16 residues. The V gene's germline CDR1 is SGHRS and CDR2 YFSETQ. CDR3 DNA sequence: TGCGCCAGCAGACCCCATGCGGTATGGAGCACAGATACGCAGTATTTT. This sequence encodes CASRPHAVWSTDTQYF.

This CDR3 is CASSPPQSTDTQYF. DNA for the CDR3: TGTGCCAGCTCACCACCCCAGAGCACAGATACGCAGTATTTT. The chain carries TRBV18 and TRBJ2-3; no reliable D call. Germline CDR1 and CDR2: KGHSH and LQKENI. The CDR3 is 14 residues long. The ends were cut back, 0 bases at V and 0 bases at J, with 4 bases in the middle.

The J gene is TRBJ1-5, the V gene TRBV2; 7 bases fit TRBD1. V lost 5 bases and J lost 6; bases outside the gene matches: 7. The germline V gene encodes CDR1 SNHLY and CDR2 FYNNEI. This CDR3 is built from 14 residues. CDR3 sequence reads: CASSSGTVLQPQHF. Here the CDR3 DNA reads TGTGCCAGCAGTTCCGGGACAGTTCTTCAGCCCCAGCATTTT.

This clone was recorded a few times. V gene TRBV5-1 combines with J gene TRBJ2-3, with a tentative D call TRBD2 (6 bases). This CDR3 spans 13 amino acids. Trimming cost V 4 bases and J 11 bases, with 17 bases left between them. Germline CDR1 reads SGHRS; CDR2 reads YFSETQ. The DNA of the CDR3 is TGCGCCAGCAGCCCCGACGGGCGGGACGGGCAGTATTTT. Translating gives CASSPDGRDGQYF. Full variable domain (rest looked up from reference TRBV5-1 and TRBJ2-3): KAGVTQTPRYLIKTRGQQVTLSCSPISGHRSVSWYQQTPGQGLQFLFEYFSETQRNKGNFPGRFSGRQFSNSRSEMNVSTLELGDSALYLCASSPDGRDGQYFGPGTRLTVL.

Turning to this clone: Mismatch with germline at one junction end may stem from a read error. The V gene is TRBV14, the J gene TRBJ2-2, with a weak D call TRBD2 (5 bases). The CDR3 has 13 residues. CDR1 is SGHDN and CDR2 is FVKESK in the germline V gene. The DNA for the CDR3 is TGTGCCAGCAGCCAAGGGTACACCGGGGAGCTGTCTTTT. Its translation is CASSQGYTGELSF.

This clone was observed a handful of times. The chain recombines TRBV7-9 with TRBJ2-5; tentatively, D is TRBD1 (6 bases). This CDR3 has 15 residues. In germline, CDR1 is SEHNR, CDR2 FQNEAQ (reference sequence). V was trimmed by 1 base and J by 5 bases, leaving 14 bases between them. The CDR3 region is CASSLGGRGQETQYF. The CDR3 DNA reads TGTGCCAGCAGCTTAGGGGGGCGCGGGCAGGAGACCCAGTACTTC.

The rearrangement joins TRBV19 to TRBJ1-1; D unresolved. In germline, CDR1 is LNHDA, CDR2 SQIVND (reference sequence). This CDR3 region has 17 residues. The V end lost 6 bases, the J end lost 0 bases, and 20 bases lay between the germline ends. The CDR3 is CASSISEWEGLNTEAFF. The CDR3 DNA is TGTGCCAGTAGCATCTCGGAGTGGGAGGGATTGAACACTGAAGCTTTCTTT.

The V gene is TRBV9, the J gene TRBJ2-3; D may be TRBD1 (6 bases). Trimming removed 5 bases at V and 5 bases at J, with 12 bases between. Germline CDR1 SGDLS, CDR2 YYNGEE. The CDR3 length is 13 residues. The CDR3 bases are TGTGCCAGCAGTTCAGGGGTAGGAGATACGCAGTATTTT. This translates into CASSSGVGDTQYF. The complete variable domain, with remaining parts taken from reference TRBV9 and TRBJ2-3, reads DSGVTQTPKHLITATGQRVTLRCSPRSGDLSVYWYQQSLDQGLQFLIQYYNGEERAKGNILERFSAQQFPDLHSELNLSSLELGDSALYFCASSSGVGDTQYFGPGTRLTVL.

The J gene is TRBJ2-7, the V gene TRBV6-1; no clear D. The V gene's germline CDR1 is MNHNS and CDR2 SASEGT. This CDR3 is built from 15 residues. V dropped 0 bases and J dropped 2 bases, with 11 bases sitting between them. DNA of the CDR3: TGTGCCAGCAGTGAAGCGGTCGGTTTGGCCTACGAGCAGTACTTC. Its protein is CASSEAVGLAYEQYF.

The J gene is TRBJ2-7, the V gene TRBV18, with 10 nucleotides matching TRBD2. Germline V gene sequence: CDR1 KGHSH, CDR2 LQKENI. This CDR3 comprises 15 residues. V lost 5 bases to trimming and J lost 4 bases; unmatched junction nucleotides: 8. DNA for the CDR3: TGTGCCAGCTCAGGCGATAGACTAGCGGGTTACGAGCAGTACTTC. Amino acid sequence: CASSGDRLAGYEQYF.

The chain recombines TRBV28 with TRBJ1-5; unclear D gene. Per germline, CDR1 MDHEN and CDR2 SYDVKM. This CDR3 is built from 15 residues. V lost 7 bases and J lost 3, with 16 bases in between. The CDR3 DNA reads TGTGCCAGCACCACCGCCGGGAGCCTCAATCAGCCCCAGCATTTT. Protein sequence: CASTTAGSLNQPQHF.

V and J are TRBV5-1 and TRBJ2-5; maybe TRBD2 (5 bases). The length of the CDR3 is 14 residues. Per the germline V gene, CDR1 is SGHRS and CDR2 is YFSETQ. V lost 0 bases, J lost 5 bases, and 11 bases lay in between. The CDR3 nucleotides are TGCGCCAGCAGCTTGGTAGGCCGAGGGGAGACCCAGTACTTC. Its translation: CASSLVGRGETQYF.

The chain carries TRBV27 and TRBJ1-1; D is unresolved. The germline V and J ends were trimmed by 3 bases and 1 base, with 6 bases remaining between them. The CDR3 runs to 13 residues. In germline, CDR1 is MNHEY, CDR2 SMNVEV (reference sequence). CDR3 bases: TGTGCCAGCAGTTTTTCGAGGAACACTGAAGCTTTCTTT. The encoded protein is CASSFSRNTEAFF.

This rearrangement joins TRBV7-9 to TRBJ1-1; maybe TRBD1 (6 bases). This CDR3 has 14 amino acids. Germline lookup yields CDR1 SEHNR and CDR2 FQNEAQ (reference sequence). The V and J ends lost 1 base and 5 bases respectively, with 11 bases between them. The CDR3 reads CASSLGDRLTEAFF. Written as DNA, the CDR3 is TGTGCCAGCAGCTTAGGAGACAGGTTAACTGAAGCTTTCTTT. Full variable domain (missing parts from reference TRBV7-9 and TRBJ1-1): DTGVSQNPRHKITKRGQNVTFRCDPISEHNRLYWYRQTLGQGPEFLTYFQNEAQLEKSRLLSDRFSAERPKGSFSTLEIQRTEQGDSAMYLCASSLGDRLTEAFFGQGTRLTVV.

This chain joins TRBV2 and TRBJ2-2, with D unclear. Germline V gene data show CDR1 as SNHLY and CDR2 as FYNNEI. This CDR3 has 13 amino acids. V gave up 6 bases and J gave up 4 bases, with 9 bases separating them. The CDR3 nucleotides are TGTGCCAGCAGGGGCCAAATCACCGGGGAGCTGTTTTTT. Translated, it gives CASRGQITGELFF.

This clone was found once. The chain recombines TRBV7-9 with TRBJ2-7, with TRBD1 as a possible D gene (6 bases). V lost 5 bases and J 2 bases, leaving 10 bases between the germline ends. This CDR3 comprises 13 residues. Looked up from germline, CDR1 is SEHNR and CDR2 is FQNEAQ (reference sequence). DNA for the CDR3: TGTGCCAGCAGCCCAACAGGGCCCTACGAGCAGTACTTC. Its translation: CASSPTGPYEQYF.

The gene calls are TRBV6-1 and TRBJ2-2, with TRBD2 as a possible D gene (6 bases). Trimming removed 5 bases from V and 5 bases from J, with 9 bases in between. CDR3 length: 13 amino acids. In germline, CDR1 is MNHNS, CDR2 SASEGT. CDR3 amino acids: CASSRGGTGELFF. CDR3 sequence (DNA): TGTGCCAGCAGTCGGGGAGGTACCGGGGAGCTGTTTTTT.

The gene calls are TRBV27 and TRBJ1-6, with 8 bases fitting TRBD1. Per germline, CDR1 MNHEY and CDR2 SMNVEV (reference sequence). V shed 5 bases and J 7 bases; nucleotides not matched to a gene: 7. The CDR3 has 15 amino acids. CDR3 DNA sequence: TGTGCCAGCAGTCCAGGGGGCGCAAAGAATTCACCCCTCCACTTT. Its protein product is CASSPGGAKNSPLHF.

The genes are TRBV5-4 and TRBJ2-2; perhaps TRBD1 as D (5 bases). The length of the CDR3 is 17 residues. The germline gives CDR1 SGHNT, CDR2 YYREEE (reference sequence). Trimming took off 4 bases at V and 0 bases at J, with 16 bases between the two ends. Here the CDR3 reads CASSTWGLNSNTGELFF. The DNA of the CDR3 is TGTGCCAGCAGCACCTGGGGCCTAAATTCGAACACCGGGGAGCTGTTTTTT.

CDR3 region: CASRYLRGRSNTGELFF. In nucleotides, the CDR3 is TGTGCCAGCAGATATTTGAGGGGGCGTTCGAACACCGGGGAGCTGTTTTTT. The chain has TRBV7-9 and TRBJ2-2, with TRBD1 identical over 7 bases. Unmatched junction bases numbered 10, after V lost 6 bases and J lost 0 bases. Germline V gene lookup returns CDR1 SEHNR and CDR2 FQNEAQ (reference sequence). This CDR3 is 17 amino acids long.

The chain joins TRBV6-6 to TRBJ2-1; 7 bases agree with TRBD2. The CDR3 contains 14 residues. V was clipped by 6 bases and J by 5 bases; unmatched bases: 7. The germline CDR1 and CDR2 sequences are MNHNY and SVGAGI (reference sequence). CDR3 protein: CASRNSGTHNEQFF. CDR3 DNA sequence: TGTGCCAGCAGGAACAGCGGGACTCACAATGAGCAGTTCTTC.

The chain joins TRBV25-1 to TRBJ1-5; D might be TRBD1 (6 bases). Trimming stripped 6 bases from V and 8 bases from J, with 17 bases between. Looked up from germline, CDR1 is MGHDK and CDR2 is SYGVNS. The CDR3 is 14 residues long. Here the CDR3 reads CASSEDGTSEPQHF. The CDR3 DNA is TGTGCCAGCAGCGAGGACGGGACATCAGAGCCCCAGCATTTT.